A single TCR beta chain is shown here with its context. How the authors handled the data: It was from reference gene primer amplification that nucleated cell counts were estimated. Sequencing used immunoSEQ multiplex PCR; TCRdb keeps in-frame clones, though not all of them. Clonal size and the V and J genes are those of that table, whereas D and trimming came from the DNA. The table has 130,000 to 150,000 clones, 70% to 80% seen once. Seattle cases were enrolled at active infection and followed longitudinally. This sample is drawn from a study of blood T cell repertoires in COVID-19. Overall study: PBMCs, B-cell-depleted T cells, or T cells were the source of the cDNA or gDNA that made up the material.

Germline CDR1 is SGHDN and CDR2 is FVKESK. The CDR3 is made up of 14 amino acids. J was trimmed by 2 bases and V by 7 bases; bases with no gene match: 6. V is TRBV14 and J is TRBJ2-7, with 9 positions matching TRBD2. Sequencing input: peripheral blood. This clonotype originated in a woman in her sixties or seventies with COVID-19, enrolled during active disease. In DNA, the CDR3 is TGTGCCAGCAACCCGACTAGCGGCCCCTACGAGCAGTACTTC. The encoded protein is CASNPTSGPYEQYF. Combining the CDR3 with reference TRBV14 and TRBJ2-7 gives the whole variable domain EAGVTQFPSHSVIEKGQTVTLRCDPISGHDNLYWYRRVMGKEIKFLLHFVKESKQDESGMPNNRFLAERTGGTYSTLKVQPAELEDSGVYFCASNPTSGPYEQYFGPGTRLTVT.